The 2 T cell receptor beta chains reported below all come from one sample, sequenced in a study of blood T cell repertoires in COVID-19. The assay was immunoSEQ multiplex PCR, and TCRdb's table has in-frame clones only and misses some. The data contain around 100,000 clones, nearly 90% of them singletons. The sequenced sample consisted of peripheral blood. The receptors shown here come from a man aged 45-60 years in a cohort sampled during active COVID-19.

The CDR3: CASKGTGAYNEQFF. In nucleotides, the CDR3 is TGTGCCAGTAAGGGGACAGGGGCCTACAATGAGCAGTTCTTC. The chain employs TRBV19 and TRBJ2-1; 10 bases fit TRBD1. CDR1 is LNHDA and CDR2 is SQIVND in the germline V gene (reference sequence). The CDR3 sequence is 14 residues long. V lost 7 bases, J lost 2 bases, and 2 bases stayed unmatched.

This clone was seen a few times. The chain joins TRBV29-1 to TRBJ1-2, with D possibly being TRBD1 (6 bases). Per germline, CDR1 SQVTM and CDR2 ANQGSEA. The CDR3 runs 13 residues. V lost 2 bases and J 6 bases, leaving 13 bases between the germline ends. DNA of the CDR3: TGCAGCGTTGAAAGCAGGGGAAGAGATGGCTACACCTTC. This sequence encodes CSVESRGRDGYTF.